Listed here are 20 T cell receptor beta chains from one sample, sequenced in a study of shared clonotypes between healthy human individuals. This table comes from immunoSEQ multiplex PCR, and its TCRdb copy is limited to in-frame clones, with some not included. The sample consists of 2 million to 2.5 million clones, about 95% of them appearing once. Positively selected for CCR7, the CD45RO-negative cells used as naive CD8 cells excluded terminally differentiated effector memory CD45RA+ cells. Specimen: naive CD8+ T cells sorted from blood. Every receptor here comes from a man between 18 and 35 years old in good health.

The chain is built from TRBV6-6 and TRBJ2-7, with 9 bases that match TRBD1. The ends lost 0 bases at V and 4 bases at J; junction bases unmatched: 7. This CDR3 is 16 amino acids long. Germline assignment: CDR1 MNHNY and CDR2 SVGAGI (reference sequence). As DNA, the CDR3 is TGTGCCAGCAGTTACTCGGCGGGACAGGGACCGTACGAGCAGTACTTC. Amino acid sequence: CASSYSAGQGPYEQYF.

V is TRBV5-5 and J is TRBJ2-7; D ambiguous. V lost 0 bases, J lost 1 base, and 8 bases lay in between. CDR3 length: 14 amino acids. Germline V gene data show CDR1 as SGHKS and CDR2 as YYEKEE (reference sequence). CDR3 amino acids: CASSLDAASYEQYF. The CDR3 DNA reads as TGTGCCAGCAGCTTGGATGCCGCATCCTACGAGCAGTACTTC.

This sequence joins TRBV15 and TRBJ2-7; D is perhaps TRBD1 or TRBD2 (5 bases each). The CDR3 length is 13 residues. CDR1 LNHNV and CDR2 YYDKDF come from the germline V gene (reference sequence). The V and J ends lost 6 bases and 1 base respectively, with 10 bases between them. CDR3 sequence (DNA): TGTGCCACCAGGGAAGAGGGGTCCTACGAGCAGTACTTC. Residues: CATREEGSYEQYF.

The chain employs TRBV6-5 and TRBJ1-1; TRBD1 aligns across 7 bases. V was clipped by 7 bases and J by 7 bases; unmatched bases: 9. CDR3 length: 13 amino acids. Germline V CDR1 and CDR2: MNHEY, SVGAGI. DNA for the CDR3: TGTGCCAGCACCCTATACTCAGGGGGTGAAGCTTTCTTT. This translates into CASTLYSGGEAFF.

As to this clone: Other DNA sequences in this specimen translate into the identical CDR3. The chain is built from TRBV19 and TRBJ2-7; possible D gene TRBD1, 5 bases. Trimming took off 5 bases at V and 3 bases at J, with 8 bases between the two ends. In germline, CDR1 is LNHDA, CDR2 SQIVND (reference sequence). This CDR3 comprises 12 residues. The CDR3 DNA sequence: TGTGCCAGTAGTGCTGACAGCTACGAGCAGTACTTC. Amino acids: CASSADSYEQYF.

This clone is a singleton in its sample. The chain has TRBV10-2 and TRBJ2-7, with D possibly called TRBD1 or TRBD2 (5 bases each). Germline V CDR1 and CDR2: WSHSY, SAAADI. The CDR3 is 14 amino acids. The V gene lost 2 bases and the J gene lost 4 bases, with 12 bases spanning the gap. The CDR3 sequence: CASSEPGPSYEQYF. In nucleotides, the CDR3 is TGCGCCAGCAGTGAGCCGGGACCATCTTACGAGCAGTACTTC.

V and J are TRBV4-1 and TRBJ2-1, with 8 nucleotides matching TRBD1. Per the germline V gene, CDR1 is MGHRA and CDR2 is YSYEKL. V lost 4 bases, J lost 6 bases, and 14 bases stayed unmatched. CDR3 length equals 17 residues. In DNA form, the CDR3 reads TGCGCCAGCAGCCCCGGGCGTTGGGCAGGGGGCTTCAATGAGCAGTTCTTC. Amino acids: CASSPGRWAGGFNEQFF.

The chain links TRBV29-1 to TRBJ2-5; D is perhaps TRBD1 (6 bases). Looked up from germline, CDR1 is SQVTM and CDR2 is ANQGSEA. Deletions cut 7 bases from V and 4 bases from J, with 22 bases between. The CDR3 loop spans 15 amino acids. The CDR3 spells CSAFNGLGAGETQYF. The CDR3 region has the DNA TGCAGCGCCTTCAATGGGTTGGGGGCGGGAGAGACCCAGTACTTC.

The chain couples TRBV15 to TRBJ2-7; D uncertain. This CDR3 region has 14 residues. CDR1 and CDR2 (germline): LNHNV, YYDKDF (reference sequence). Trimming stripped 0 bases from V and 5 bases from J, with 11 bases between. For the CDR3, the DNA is TGTGCCACCAGCAGAGATACCCGACCGAACGAGCAGTACTTC. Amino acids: CATSRDTRPNEQYF. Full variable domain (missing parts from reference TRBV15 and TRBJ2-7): DAMVIQNPRYQVTQFGKPVTLSCSQTLNHNVMYWYQQKSSQAPKLLFHYYDKDFNNEADTPDNFQSRRPNTSFCFLDIRSPGLGDTAMYLCATSRDTRPNEQYFGPGTRLTVT.

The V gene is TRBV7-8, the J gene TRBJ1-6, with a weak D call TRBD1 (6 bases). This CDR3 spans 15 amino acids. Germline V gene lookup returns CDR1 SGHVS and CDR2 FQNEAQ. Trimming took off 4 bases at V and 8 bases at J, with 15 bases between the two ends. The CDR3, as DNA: TGTGCCAGCAGCTCACAGGGATGGGGTCATTCACCCCTCCACTTT. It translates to CASSSQGWGHSPLHF. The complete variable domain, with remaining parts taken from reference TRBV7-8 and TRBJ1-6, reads GAGVSQSPRYKVAKRGQDVALRCDPISGHVSLFWYQQALGQGPEFLTYFQNEAQLDKSGLPSDRFFAERPEGSVSTLKIQRTQQEDSAVYLCASSSQGWGHSPLHFGNGTRLTVT.

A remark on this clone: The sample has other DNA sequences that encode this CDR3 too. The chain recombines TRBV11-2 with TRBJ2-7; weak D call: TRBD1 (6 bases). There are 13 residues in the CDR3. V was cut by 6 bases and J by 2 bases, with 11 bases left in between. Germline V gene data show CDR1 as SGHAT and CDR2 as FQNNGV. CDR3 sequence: CASSPGQTYEQYF. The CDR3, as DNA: TGTGCCAGCAGTCCGGGACAAACCTACGAGCAGTACTTC. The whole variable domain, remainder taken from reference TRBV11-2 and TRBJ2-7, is EAGVAQSPRYKIIEKRQSVAFWCNPISGHATLYWYQQILGQGPKLLIQFQNNGVVDDSQLPKDRFSAERLKGVDSTLKIQPAKLEDSAVYLCASSPGQTYEQYFGPGTRLTVT.

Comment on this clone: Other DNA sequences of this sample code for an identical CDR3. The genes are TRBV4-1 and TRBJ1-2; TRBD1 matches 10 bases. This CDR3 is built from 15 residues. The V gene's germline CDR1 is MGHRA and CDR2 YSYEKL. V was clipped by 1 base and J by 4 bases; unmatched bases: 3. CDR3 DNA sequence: TGCGCCAGCAGCCAAGTCGGGACAGGGGTCTATGGCTACACCTTC. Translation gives CASSQVGTGVYGYTF.

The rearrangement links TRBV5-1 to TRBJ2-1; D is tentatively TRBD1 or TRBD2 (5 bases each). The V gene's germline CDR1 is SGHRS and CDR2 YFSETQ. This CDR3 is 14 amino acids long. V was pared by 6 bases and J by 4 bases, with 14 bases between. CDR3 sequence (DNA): TGCGCCAGCACCGCCGGGACCGCTTACAATGAGCAGTTCTTC. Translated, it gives CASTAGTAYNEQFF.

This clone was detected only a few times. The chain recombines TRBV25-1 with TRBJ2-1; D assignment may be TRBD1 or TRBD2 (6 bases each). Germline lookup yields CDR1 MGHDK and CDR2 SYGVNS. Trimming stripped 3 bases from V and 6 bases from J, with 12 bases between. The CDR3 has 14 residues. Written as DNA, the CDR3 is TGTGCCAGCAGTGAGATGGGGGGCGCCAATGAGCAGTTCTTC. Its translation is CASSEMGGANEQFF.

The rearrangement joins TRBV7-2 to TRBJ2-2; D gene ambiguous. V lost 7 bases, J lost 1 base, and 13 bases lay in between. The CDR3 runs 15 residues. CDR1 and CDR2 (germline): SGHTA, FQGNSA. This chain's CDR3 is CASNPLQLNTGELFF. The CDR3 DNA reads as TGTGCCAGCAACCCCTTACAACTGAACACCGGGGAGCTGTTTTTT.

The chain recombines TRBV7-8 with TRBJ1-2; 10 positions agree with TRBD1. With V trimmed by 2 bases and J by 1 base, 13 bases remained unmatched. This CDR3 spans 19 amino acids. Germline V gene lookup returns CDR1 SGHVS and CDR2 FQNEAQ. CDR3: CASSLLLIGQGGVNYGYTF. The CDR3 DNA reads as TGTGCCAGCAGCTTACTGTTAATCGGACAGGGGGGAGTTAACTATGGCTACACCTTC. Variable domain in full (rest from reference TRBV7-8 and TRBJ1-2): GAGVSQSPRYKVAKRGQDVALRCDPISGHVSLFWYQQALGQGPEFLTYFQNEAQLDKSGLPSDRFFAERPEGSVSTLKIQRTQQEDSAVYLCASSLLLIGQGGVNYGYTFGSGTRLTVV.

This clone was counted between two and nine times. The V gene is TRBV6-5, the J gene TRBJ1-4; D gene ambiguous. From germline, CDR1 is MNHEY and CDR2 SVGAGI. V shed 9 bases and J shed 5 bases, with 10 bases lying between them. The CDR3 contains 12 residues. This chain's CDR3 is CASQDFNEKLFF. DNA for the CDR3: TGTGCCAGTCAGGATTTCAATGAAAAACTGTTTTTT.

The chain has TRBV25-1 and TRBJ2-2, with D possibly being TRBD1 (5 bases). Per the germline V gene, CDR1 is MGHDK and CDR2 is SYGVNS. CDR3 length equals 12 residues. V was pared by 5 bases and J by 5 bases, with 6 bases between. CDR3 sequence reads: CASSPGTGELFF. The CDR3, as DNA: TGTGCCAGCAGTCCAGGGACCGGGGAGCTGTTTTTT.

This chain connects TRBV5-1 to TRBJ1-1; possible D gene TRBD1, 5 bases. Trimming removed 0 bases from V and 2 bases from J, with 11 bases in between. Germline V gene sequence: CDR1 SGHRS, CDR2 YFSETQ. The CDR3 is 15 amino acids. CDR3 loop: CASSLGGTGNTEAFF. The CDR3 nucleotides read TGCGCCAGCAGCTTGGGCGGGACCGGCAACACTGAAGCTTTCTTT.

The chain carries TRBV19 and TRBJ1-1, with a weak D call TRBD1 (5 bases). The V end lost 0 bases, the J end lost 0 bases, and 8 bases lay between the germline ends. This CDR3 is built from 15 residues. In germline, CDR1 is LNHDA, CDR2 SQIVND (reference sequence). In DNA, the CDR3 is TGTGCCAGTAGTATAGAGGCAGGGATGAACACTGAAGCTTTCTTT. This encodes CASSIEAGMNTEAFF.